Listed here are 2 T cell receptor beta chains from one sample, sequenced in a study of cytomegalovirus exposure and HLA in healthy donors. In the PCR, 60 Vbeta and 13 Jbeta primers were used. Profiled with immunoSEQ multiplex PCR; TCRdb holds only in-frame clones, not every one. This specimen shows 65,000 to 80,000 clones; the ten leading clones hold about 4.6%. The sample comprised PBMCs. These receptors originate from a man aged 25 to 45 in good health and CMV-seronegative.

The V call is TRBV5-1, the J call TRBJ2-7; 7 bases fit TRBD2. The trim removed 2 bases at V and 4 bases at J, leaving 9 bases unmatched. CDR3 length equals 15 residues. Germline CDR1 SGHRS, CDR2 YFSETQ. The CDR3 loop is CASSFGRSIEYEQYF. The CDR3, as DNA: TGCGCCAGCAGCTTCGGGAGGTCGATCGAGTACGAGCAGTACTTC.

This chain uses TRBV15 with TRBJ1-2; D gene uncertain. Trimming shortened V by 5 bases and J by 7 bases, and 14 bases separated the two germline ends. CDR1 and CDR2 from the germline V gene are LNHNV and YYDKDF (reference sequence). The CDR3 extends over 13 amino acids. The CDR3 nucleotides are TGTGCCACCAGCCCGGAGAGGCTTGGTGGCTACACCTTC. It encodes CATSPERLGGYTF.